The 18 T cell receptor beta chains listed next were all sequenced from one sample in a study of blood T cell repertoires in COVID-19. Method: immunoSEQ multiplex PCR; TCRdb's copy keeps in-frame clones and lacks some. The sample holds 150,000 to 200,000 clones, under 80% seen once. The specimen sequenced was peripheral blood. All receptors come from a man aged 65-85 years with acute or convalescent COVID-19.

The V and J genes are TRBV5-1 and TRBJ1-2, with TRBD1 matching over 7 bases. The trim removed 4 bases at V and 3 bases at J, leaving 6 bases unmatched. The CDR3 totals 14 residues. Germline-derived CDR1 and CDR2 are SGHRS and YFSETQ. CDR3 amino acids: CASSRTGEDYGYTF. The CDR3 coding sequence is TGCGCCAGCAGCCGAACAGGGGAGGACTATGGCTACACCTTC. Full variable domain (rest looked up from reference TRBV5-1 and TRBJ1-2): KAGVTQTPRYLIKTRGQQVTLSCSPISGHRSVSWYQQTPGQGLQFLFEYFSETQRNKGNFPGRFSGRQFSNSRSEMNVSTLELGDSALYLCASSRTGEDYGYTFGSGTRLTVV.

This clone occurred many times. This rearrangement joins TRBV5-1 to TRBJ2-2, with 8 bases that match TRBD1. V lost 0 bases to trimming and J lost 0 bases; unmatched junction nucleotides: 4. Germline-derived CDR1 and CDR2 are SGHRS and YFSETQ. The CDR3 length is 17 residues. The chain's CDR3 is CASSLVPTGANTGELFF. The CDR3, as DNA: TGCGCCAGCAGCTTGGTCCCGACAGGGGCGAACACCGGGGAGCTGTTTTTT.

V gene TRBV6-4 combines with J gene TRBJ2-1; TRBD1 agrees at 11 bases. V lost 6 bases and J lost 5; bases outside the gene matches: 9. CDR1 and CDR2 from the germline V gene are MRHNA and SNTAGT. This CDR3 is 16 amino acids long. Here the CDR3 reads CASSKLGQGADNEQFF. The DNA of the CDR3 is TGTGCCAGCAGCAAACTAGGACAGGGGGCTGACAATGAGCAGTTCTTC.

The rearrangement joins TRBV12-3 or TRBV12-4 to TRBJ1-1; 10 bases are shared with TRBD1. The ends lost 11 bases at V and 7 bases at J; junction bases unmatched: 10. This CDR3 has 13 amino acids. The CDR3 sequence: CAGRRDRGVEAFF. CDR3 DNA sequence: TGTGCCGGCCGTCGGGACAGGGGTGTTGAAGCTTTCTTT.

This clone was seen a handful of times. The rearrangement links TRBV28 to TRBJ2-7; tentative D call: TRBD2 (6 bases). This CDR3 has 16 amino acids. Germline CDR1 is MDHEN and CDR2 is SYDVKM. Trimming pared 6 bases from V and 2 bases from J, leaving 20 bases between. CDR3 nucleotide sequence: TGTGCCAGCAGGTTCGGGGGTCTAGCAGGGACCTACGAGCAGTACTTC. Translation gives CASRFGGLAGTYEQYF.

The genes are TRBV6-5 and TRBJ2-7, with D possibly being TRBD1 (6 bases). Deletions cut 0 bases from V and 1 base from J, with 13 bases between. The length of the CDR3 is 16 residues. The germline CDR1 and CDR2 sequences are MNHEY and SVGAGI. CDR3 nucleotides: TGTGCCAGCAGTTACTCTCCTGTGGGGGCGTCCTACGAGCAGTACTTC. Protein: CASSYSPVGASYEQYF.

The CDR3 loop reads CASTSGDTDTQYF. DNA for the CDR3: TGCGCCAGCACATCGGGGGACACAGATACGCAGTATTTT. The chain uses TRBV10-2 and TRBJ2-3; possible D gene TRBD2, 6 bases. The germline gives CDR1 WSHSY, CDR2 SAAADI. The CDR3 is 13 residues long. Trimming cost V 7 bases and J 2 bases, with 10 bases left between them.

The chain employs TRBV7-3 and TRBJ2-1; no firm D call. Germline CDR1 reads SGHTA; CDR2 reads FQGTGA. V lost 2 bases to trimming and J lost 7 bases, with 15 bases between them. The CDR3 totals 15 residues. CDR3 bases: TGTGCCAGCAGCTTATTGGGCTCCCCATATAATGAGCAGTTCTTC. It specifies CASSLLGSPYNEQFF. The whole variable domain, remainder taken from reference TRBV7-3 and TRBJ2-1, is GAGVSQTPSNKVTEKGKYVELRCDPISGHTALYWYRQSLGQGPEFLIYFQGTGAADDSGLPNDRFFAVRPEGSVSTLKIQRTERGDSAVYLCASSLLGSPYNEQFFGPGTRLTVL.

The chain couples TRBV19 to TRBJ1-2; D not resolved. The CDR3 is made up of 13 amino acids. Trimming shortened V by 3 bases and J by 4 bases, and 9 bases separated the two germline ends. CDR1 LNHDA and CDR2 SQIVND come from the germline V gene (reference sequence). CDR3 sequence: CASSILVSYGYTF. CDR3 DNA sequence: TGTGCCAGTAGTATTTTAGTTAGCTATGGCTACACCTTC. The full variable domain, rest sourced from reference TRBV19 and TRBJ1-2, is DGGITQSPKYLFRKEGQNVTLSCEQNLNHDAMYWYRQDPGQGLRLIYYSQIVNDFQKGDIAEGYSVSREKKESFPLTVTSAQKNPTAFYLCASSILVSYGYTFGSGTRLTVV.

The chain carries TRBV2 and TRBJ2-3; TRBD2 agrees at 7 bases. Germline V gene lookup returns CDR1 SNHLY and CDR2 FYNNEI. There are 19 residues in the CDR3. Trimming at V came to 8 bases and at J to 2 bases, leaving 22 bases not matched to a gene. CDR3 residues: CASLIRVVTSKVVTDTQYF. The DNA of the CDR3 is TGTGCCAGCCTGATTAGGGTAGTGACTAGCAAGGTAGTCACAGATACGCAGTATTTT.

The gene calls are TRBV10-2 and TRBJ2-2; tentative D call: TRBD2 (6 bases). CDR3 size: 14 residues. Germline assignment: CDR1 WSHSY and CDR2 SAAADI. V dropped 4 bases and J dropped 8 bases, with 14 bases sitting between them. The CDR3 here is CASSGPVAAGELFF. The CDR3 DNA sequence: TGCGCCAGCAGTGGACCCGTAGCGGCTGGGGAGCTGTTTTTT.

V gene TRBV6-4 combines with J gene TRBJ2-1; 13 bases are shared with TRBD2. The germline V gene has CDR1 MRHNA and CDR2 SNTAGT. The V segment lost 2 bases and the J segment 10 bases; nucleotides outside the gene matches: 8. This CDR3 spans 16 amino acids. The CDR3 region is CASSDTGTSGTREQFF. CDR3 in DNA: TGTGCCAGCAGTGACACCGGGACTAGCGGGACCCGCGAGCAGTTCTTC.

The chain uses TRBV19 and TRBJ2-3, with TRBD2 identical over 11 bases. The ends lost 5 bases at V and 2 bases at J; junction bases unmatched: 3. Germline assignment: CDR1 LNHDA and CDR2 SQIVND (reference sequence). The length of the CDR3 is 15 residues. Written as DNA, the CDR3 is TGTGCCAGTAGTCCGGGACTAGCGGACACAGATACGCAGTATTTT. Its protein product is CASSPGLADTDTQYF. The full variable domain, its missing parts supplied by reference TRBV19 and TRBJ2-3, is DGGITQSPKYLFRKEGQNVTLSCEQNLNHDAMYWYRQDPGQGLRLIYYSQIVNDFQKGDIAEGYSVSREKKESFPLTVTSAQKNPTAFYLCASSPGLADTDTQYFGPGTRLTVL.

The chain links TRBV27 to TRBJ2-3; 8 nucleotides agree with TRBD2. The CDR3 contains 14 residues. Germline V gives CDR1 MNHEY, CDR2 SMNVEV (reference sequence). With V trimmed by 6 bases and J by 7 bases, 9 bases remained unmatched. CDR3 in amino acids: CASSGGGAMHTQYF. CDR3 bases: TGTGCCAGCAGCGGGGGGGGCGCGATGCATACGCAGTATTTT.

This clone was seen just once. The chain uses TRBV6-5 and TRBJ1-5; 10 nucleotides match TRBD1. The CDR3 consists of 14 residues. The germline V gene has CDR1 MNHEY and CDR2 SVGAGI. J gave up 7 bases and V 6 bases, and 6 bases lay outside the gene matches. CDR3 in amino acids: CASRLTGGGQPQHF. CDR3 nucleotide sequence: TGTGCCAGCAGGCTGACAGGGGGCGGGCAGCCCCAGCATTTT.

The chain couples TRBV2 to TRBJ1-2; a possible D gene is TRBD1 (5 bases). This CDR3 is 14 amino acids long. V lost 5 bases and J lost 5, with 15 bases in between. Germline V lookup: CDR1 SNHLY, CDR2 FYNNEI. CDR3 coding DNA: TGTGCCAGCAGTCCAGGGTCCCCGCGGTATGGCTACACCTTC. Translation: CASSPGSPRYGYTF.

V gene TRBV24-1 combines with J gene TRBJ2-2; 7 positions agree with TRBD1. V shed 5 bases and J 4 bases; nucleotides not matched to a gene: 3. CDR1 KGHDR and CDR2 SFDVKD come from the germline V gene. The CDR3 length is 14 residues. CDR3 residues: CATSVSGGTGELFF. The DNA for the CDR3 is TGTGCCACCAGTGTGTCAGGGGGCACCGGGGAGCTGTTTTTT.

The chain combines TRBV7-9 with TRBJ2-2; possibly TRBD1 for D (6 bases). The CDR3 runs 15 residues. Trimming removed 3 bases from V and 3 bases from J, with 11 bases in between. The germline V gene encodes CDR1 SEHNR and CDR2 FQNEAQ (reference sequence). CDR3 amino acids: CASSFQGTHTGELFF. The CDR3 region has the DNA TGTGCCAGCAGCTTTCAGGGGACCCACACCGGGGAGCTGTTTTTT.